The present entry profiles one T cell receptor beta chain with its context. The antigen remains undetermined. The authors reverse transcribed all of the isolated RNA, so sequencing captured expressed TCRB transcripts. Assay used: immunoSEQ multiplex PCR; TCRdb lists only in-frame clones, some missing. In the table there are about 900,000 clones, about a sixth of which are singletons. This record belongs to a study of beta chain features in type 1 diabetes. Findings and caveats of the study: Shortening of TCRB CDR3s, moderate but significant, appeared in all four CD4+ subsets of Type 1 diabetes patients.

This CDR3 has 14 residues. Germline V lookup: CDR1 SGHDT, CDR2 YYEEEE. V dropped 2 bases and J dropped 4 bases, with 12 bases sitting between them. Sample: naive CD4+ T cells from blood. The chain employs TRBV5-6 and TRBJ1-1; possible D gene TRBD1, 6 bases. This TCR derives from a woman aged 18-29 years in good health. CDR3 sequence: CASSFGGPPTEAFF. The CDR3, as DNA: TGTGCCAGCAGCTTTGGGGGGCCTCCCACTGAAGCTTTCTTT. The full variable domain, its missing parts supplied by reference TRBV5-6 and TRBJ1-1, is DAGVTQSPTHLIKTRGQQVTLRCSPKSGHDTVSWYQQALGQGPQFIFQYYEEEERQRGNFPDRFSGHQFPNYSSELNVNALLLGDSALYLCASSFGGPPTEAFFGQGTRLTVV.